Listed below are T cell receptor beta chains from one sample, sequenced in a study of blood T cell repertoires in COVID-19. Generated by immunoSEQ multiplex PCR, the TCRdb table keeps only in-frame clones and is missing some. Here the sample spans fewer than 250,000 clones, 88% being singletons. The sequenced sample was peripheral blood. These receptor sequences come from a woman between 55 and 75 years old with acute or convalescent COVID-19. The CDR3 runs from the conserved cysteine through the conserved F or W. D genes are given only for firm matches. The size field is filled for only some rows; it gives once, few, many or a size class.

j_call	v_call	d_call	clone_size	cdr3_nt	cdr3_aa
TRBJ1-6	TRBV27	TRBD1	.	TGTGCCAGCACCGTCAGGACAGGGAGCTCCTATAATTCACCCCTCCACTTT	CASTVRTGSSYNSPLHF
TRBJ2-1	TRBV20-1	TRBD2	.	TGCAGTGCTAGTCTACAGCGGGAGGGTCCTGAGCAGTTCTTC	CSASLQREGPEQFF
TRBJ2-4	TRBV19	.	.	TGTGCCAGTAAATTTCAGGGCGGATCTTCCGGAAACATTCAGTACTTC	CASKFQGGSSGNIQYF
TRBJ1-3	TRBV5-1	.	.	TGCGCCAGCAGCTTGGAACACATCTCTGGAAACACCATATATTTT	CASSLEHISGNTIYF
TRBJ1-5	TRBV19	.	once	TGTGCCAGTAGCAGGTTAAATCAGCCCCAGCATTTT	CASSRLNQPQHF
TRBJ1-1	TRBV12-3/TRBV12-4	.	few	TGTGCCAGCAGCCGACAAACTAACACTGAAGCTTTCTTT	CASSRQTNTEAFF
TRBJ2-1	TRBV6-1	.	.	TGTGCCAGCAGTGAACGGTCGGCCGGGAGCTCCTACAATGAGCAGTTCTTC	CASSERSAGSSYNEQFF
TRBJ1-5	TRBV18	TRBD1	.	TGTGCCAGCTCACCGGGACAGGGGGCTGGTCAGCCCCAGCATTTT	CASSPGQGAGQPQHF
TRBJ2-7	TRBV24-1	TRBD1	.	TGTGCCACCAGTTCTTCGGACAGGGCCTACGAGCAGTACTTC	CATSSSDRAYEQYF
TRBJ1-1	TRBV30	.	.	TGTGCCTGGAGTGCAGGGCCGAACACTGAAGCTTTCTTT	CAWSAGPNTEAFF
TRBJ2-2	TRBV4-3	.	.	TGCGCCAGCAGCCAAGCAAGGGGAACTACCGGGGAGCTGTTTTTT	CASSQARGTTGELFF
TRBJ2-3	TRBV18	TRBD2	.	TGTGCCAGCTCACCAAGGCTAGCGGGAGATACGCAGTATTTT	CASSPRLAGDTQYF
TRBJ2-1	TRBV19	TRBD1	.	TGTGCCAGTAGTATACTGGAGGGACAGGGCCCCAATGAGCAGTTCTTC	CASSILEGQGPNEQFF
TRBJ1-1	TRBV19	.	.	TGTGCCAGTAGTCCTCAGGGTATGAACACTGAAGCTTTCTTT	CASSPQGMNTEAFF
TRBJ1-1	TRBV5-1	TRBD1	.	TGCGCCAGCAGCTTAATTGTAACAGGGGGGAGACCTGAAGCTTTCTTT	CASSLIVTGGRPEAFF
TRBJ1-5	TRBV19	TRBD1	.	TGTGCCAGTAGAGAACTACAGGGGGGGAGTCAGCCCCAGCATTTT	CASRELQGGSQPQHF
TRBJ1-3	TRBV5-6	.	.	TGTGCCAGCAGCCTCAGGGTTATCTCTGGAAACACCATATATTTT	CASSLRVISGNTIYF
TRBJ2-5	TRBV6-5	TRBD2	.	TGTGCCAGCAGTTACCGGCTAGCGGGAGAGACCCAGTACTTC	CASSYRLAGETQYF
TRBJ2-7	TRBV3-1/TRBV3-2	TRBD1	.	TGTGCCAGCAGACCTACCGGGACAGGGGGGACCTACGAGCAGTACTTC	CASRPTGTGGTYEQYF
TRBJ2-1	TRBV24-1	TRBD1	.	TGTGCCACCAGTGAACCTAACAGGGGGCATGAGCAGTTCTTC	CATSEPNRGHEQFF
TRBJ2-5	TRBV11-2	.	.	TGTGCCAGCAGCTTAGGTCAGGGAGGGGGAGAGACCCAGTACTTC	CASSLGQGGGETQYF
TRBJ2-2	TRBV5-1	TRBD1	.	TGCGCCAGCGTGGGGACAGGGCTGAACACCGGGGAGCTGTTTTTT	CASVGTGLNTGELFF
TRBJ2-5	TRBV13	TRBD2	.	TGTGCCAGCAGCGCCCCCCGGGGGGGGCAAGAGACCCAGTACTTC	CASSAPRGGQETQYF
TRBJ2-2	TRBV7-9	TRBD2	.	TGTGCCAGCAGCTCCCAAGCGGGGCCCAGAGCCACCGGGGAGCTGTTTTTT	CASSSQAGPRATGELFF
TRBJ2-1	TRBV6-4	TRBD2	.	TGTGCCAGCAGTGATACTAGCGGGAGGTTCGTAGGGTCCAATGAGCAGTTCTTC	CASSDTSGRFVGSNEQFF
TRBJ1-4	TRBV5-1	.	.	TGCGCCAGCAGCTTGGGAGGGAGCCCGAATTTTTATGAAAAACTGTTTTTT	CASSLGGSPNFYEKLFF
TRBJ2-1	TRBV29-1	TRBD1	.	TGCAGCGAAACACAGGGGTTTGGTGAGCAGTTCTTC	CSETQGFGEQFF
TRBJ2-7	TRBV30	TRBD1	.	TGTGCCTGGAGTAAAGGACAGGGAGGCTACGAGCAGTACTTC	CAWSKGQGGYEQYF
TRBJ1-2	TRBV16	TRBD1	.	TGTGCCAGCAGCCTGGGGGGAGCGACAGGGGGAACCCATGGCTACACCTTC	CASSLGGATGGTHGYTF
TRBJ2-5	TRBV27	.	.	TGTGCCAGCGCTCCGGGGTCTGGGGAGACCCAGTACTTC	CASAPGSGETQYF
TRBJ2-1	TRBV19	.	.	TGTGCCAGTAGTATAGATTTGCCCAGCGGCGCCTACAATGAGCAGTTCTTC	CASSIDLPSGAYNEQFF
TRBJ1-2	TRBV7-9	TRBD1	.	TGTGCCAGCAGCCCCAACACTGGGACAGGTATTGGCTACACCTTC	CASSPNTGTGIGYTF
TRBJ2-2	TRBV7-3	TRBD2	many	TGTGCCAGCAGCCCAAGCGTTCGCCGGAGTAGCGGGGCCTCGAACACCGGGGAGCTGTTTTTT	CASSPSVRRSSGASNTGELFF
TRBJ2-1	TRBV7-9	.	.	TGTGCCAGCAGCTTAGCTTTCAGGGTTGTGGACAATGAGCAGTTCTTC	CASSLAFRVVDNEQFF
TRBJ2-5	TRBV4-1	TRBD2	.	TGCGCCAGCAGCCAAGCCGGGCTAGCGGGGGGGGGACAAGAGACCCAGTACTTC	CASSQAGLAGGGQETQYF
TRBJ2-5	TRBV19	TRBD1	.	TGTGCCAGTAGTTTAGACAGGGCGGAGACCCAGTACTTC	CASSLDRAETQYF
TRBJ2-7	TRBV5-1	TRBD1	.	TGCGCCAGCAGCTTGGGGACAGGGCAACACGAGCAGTACTTC	CASSLGTGQHEQYF
TRBJ1-1	TRBV5-5	.	.	TGTGCCAGCAAAGGTCGACTAATGAACACTGAAGCTTTCTTT	CASKGRLMNTEAFF
TRBJ1-1	TRBV11-3	.	.	TGTGCCAGCAGCCAAACTACGAACACTGAAGCTTTCTTT	CASSQTTNTEAFF
TRBJ2-5	TRBV7-7	TRBD2	.	TGTGCTAGCTCCGAGCTTCCGGGACTAGAACAAGAGACCCAGTACTTC	CASSELPGLEQETQYF
TRBJ1-3	TRBV3-1/TRBV3-2	TRBD1	.	TGTGCCAGCAGCCAAGGAACAGGGGCTATCTCTGGAAACACCATATATTTT	CASSQGTGAISGNTIYF
TRBJ1-1	TRBV2	.	.	TGTGCCAGCAGTGAGTGGGGGCTGCTGGGGAACACTGAAGCTTTCTTT	CASSEWGLLGNTEAFF
TRBJ2-5	TRBV7-7	TRBD2	.	TGTGCCAGCAGCCTACGTCGCGTAGCGGGAGCGAGGGACCAAGAGACCCAGTACTTC	CASSLRRVAGARDQETQYF
TRBJ1-1	TRBV6-5	.	.	TGTGCCAGCAGTTACTCGAAGGGGCGGGGGACTGAAGCTTTCTTT	CASSYSKGRGTEAFF
TRBJ2-5	TRBV11-1	TRBD1	.	TGTGCCAGCAGCGTCGGGACAGAAGAGACCCAGTACTTC	CASSVGTEETQYF
TRBJ1-1	TRBV19	TRBD1	.	TGTGCCAGTAGCCCGACAGGGGGAGTCACTGAAGCTTTCTTT	CASSPTGGVTEAFF
TRBJ2-3	TRBV7-8	.	.	TGTGCCAGCAGCTTAGCGCAGGGGGGAGGAAATACGCAGTATTTT	CASSLAQGGGNTQYF
TRBJ2-7	TRBV5-1	.	.	TGCGCCAGCAGCAGCGGAGCCTCCTACGAGCAGTACTTC	CASSSGASYEQYF
TRBJ1-2	TRBV10-1	TRBD1	.	TGCGCCAGCAGTGAGTCGGGACAGGGGGCCGGCTACACCTTC	CASSESGQGAGYTF
TRBJ2-3	TRBV5-6	.	once	TGTGCCAGCAGCCCCTGGGAGAGGGCTGATACGCAGTATTTT	CASSPWERADTQYF